The 20 T cell receptor beta chains below were found in one sample sequenced in a study of T cell repertoires in cytomegalovirus infection. TCRdb recomputed calls from the reads with MiXCR, one row per CDR3 protein. The sample consists of 450,000 to 550,000 distinct CDR3 sequences, 16% of them appearing once. Material: CD8+ T cells from PBMCs. The origin of the receptors is a human donor in good health (CMV status not recorded). Some clones in this sample may be carry-over from other donors' samples.

Regarding this clonotype: The germline gene is not matched at one end of the junction; a read error may be the cause. This rearrangement joins TRBV27 to TRBJ2-2; the match to TRBD2 covers 12 bases. This CDR3 contains 15 residues. Germline loops: CDR1 MNHEY, CDR2 SMNVEV (reference sequence). The DNA of the CDR3 is TGTGCCAGCACTAGCGGGGGGGCCAATTCGGGGGTGCTGTTTTTT. Residues: CASTSGGANSGVLFF.

The chain is built from TRBV4-1 and TRBJ1-1; 7 bases agree with TRBD1. There are 15 residues in the CDR3. V shed 7 bases and J 1 base; nucleotides not matched to a gene: 9. Looked up from germline, CDR1 is MGHRA and CDR2 is YSYEKL. The chain's CDR3 is CASNPDDRANTEAFF. The DNA of the CDR3 is TGCGCCAGCAACCCAGACGACAGGGCGAACACTGAAGCTTTCTTT.

Regarding this clonotype: One base away lies a much larger clone, so this may be a sequencing read error. The chain joins TRBV6-1 to TRBJ1-2; the match to TRBD1 covers 8 bases. The CDR3 has 13 amino acids. CDR1 and CDR2 from the germline V gene are MNHNS and SASEGT. CDR3 region: CASRPTGEYVYTF. DNA for the CDR3: TGTGCCAGCAGGCCGACAGGGGAATATGTCTACACCTTC.

The rearrangement uses TRBV27 and TRBJ2-3, with D perhaps TRBD1 (5 bases). V was trimmed by 4 bases and J by 0 bases, leaving 17 bases between them. Germline V gene lookup returns CDR1 MNHEY and CDR2 SMNVEV (reference sequence). CDR3 size: 17 residues. The CDR3 is CASSSKYDSPSTDTQYF. The CDR3 DNA reads TGTGCCAGCAGTTCGAAGTACGACAGTCCGAGCACAGATACGCAGTATTTT.

V gene TRBV6-5 combines with J gene TRBJ2-7, with 12 bases fitting TRBD1. Germline assignment: CDR1 MNHEY and CDR2 SVGAGI. The trim removed 2 bases at V and 5 bases at J, leaving 4 bases unmatched. This CDR3 region has 15 residues. CDR3 nucleotides: TGTGCCAGCAGTTACGGGGACAGGGGGCACGACGAGCAGTACTTC. Translation gives CASSYGDRGHDEQYF.

Details on this clonotype: This sequence may be a read error, since a much larger clone differs from it by one base. The chain employs TRBV11-2 and TRBJ2-7, with D possibly matching TRBD1 (5 bases). There are 14 residues in the CDR3. The germline V gene encodes CDR1 SGHAT and CDR2 FQNNGV. The V end was cut by 5 bases, the J end by 4 bases, with 15 bases between. The CDR3 DNA reads TGTGCCAGCAGCCCCTCTAACAGGTTATACGAGCAGTACTTC. The encoded protein is CASSPSNRLYEQYF.

Turning to this clonotype: A read error may explain this, as a much larger clone is one base away. In DNA form, the CDR3 reads TGTGCCAGCAGAACGTGGGAGAACACTGAAGCTTTCTTT. Amino acids: CASRTWENTEAFF. The chain combines TRBV7-3 with TRBJ1-1; no clear D gene. The CDR3 totals 13 residues. The V end was cut by 6 bases, the J end by 1 base, with 9 bases between. Germline V gene lookup returns CDR1 SGHTA and CDR2 FQGTGA.

The table lists this clonotype with many counts. The V and J genes are TRBV15 and TRBJ2-5; D may be TRBD1 (6 bases). The V end lost 5 bases, the J end lost 5 bases, and 18 bases lay between the germline ends. The CDR3 spans 15 residues. Germline-derived CDR1 and CDR2 are LNHNV and YYDKDF (reference sequence). DNA for the CDR3: TGTGCCACCAGCCTCCCCGGACAGCCTGTGGAGACCCAGTACTTC. Translation gives CATSLPGQPVETQYF.

Concerning this clonotype itself: This may arise from a read error, as a much more abundant clone is one base away. This rearrangement joins TRBV2 to TRBJ1-3; D call uncertain. The germline CDR1 and CDR2 sequences are SNHLY and FYNNEI. The CDR3 has 12 amino acids. The CDR3 protein is CDKRESGNTIYF. CDR3 sequence (DNA): TGTGACAAGCGAGAGTCTGGAAACACCATATATTTT.

This clonotype was counted only a few times. The J gene is TRBJ2-7, the V gene TRBV19; 8 bases fit TRBD1. Trimming at V came to 10 bases and at J to 6 bases, leaving 5 bases not matched to a gene. The CDR3 sequence is 11 residues long. Germline values: CDR1 LNHDA, CDR2 SQIVND (reference sequence). CDR3 loop: CATATGVEQYF. CDR3 sequence (DNA): TGTGCCACCGCGACAGGGGTCGAGCAGTACTTC.

This clonotype appeared a few times. The J gene is TRBJ2-5, the V gene TRBV6-5; 10 bases fit TRBD1. Germline lookup yields CDR1 MNHEY and CDR2 SVGAGI. CDR3 length: 15 residues. V lost 6 bases and J lost 6; bases outside the gene matches: 10. The CDR3 loop reads CASSPGTGVPKTQYF. As DNA, the CDR3 is TGTGCCAGCAGCCCCGGGACAGGGGTTCCAAAGACCCAGTACTTC.

Many counts were recorded for this clonotype. The chain has TRBV4-2 and TRBJ1-1, with TRBD1 matching over 12 bases. V lost 4 bases to trimming and J lost 1 base; unmatched junction nucleotides: 10. CDR1 is LGHNA and CDR2 is YNFKEQ in the germline V gene. The CDR3 runs 18 residues. The CDR3 sequence: CASSPLTGQGASNTEAFF. Written as DNA, the CDR3 is TGTGCCAGCAGCCCCCTAACGGGACAGGGGGCGTCGAACACTGAAGCTTTCTTT.

This clonotype was seen repeatedly, ten times or more. This chain joins TRBV7-6 and TRBJ2-1, with 16 bases fitting TRBD2. V was pared by 2 bases and J by 6 bases, with 10 bases of the junction left unmatched. Looked up from germline, CDR1 is SGHVS and CDR2 is FNYEAQ. This CDR3 contains 19 residues. CDR3 protein: CASSLPGTSGGAQGNEQFF. CDR3 DNA: TGTGCCAGCAGCTTACCCGGGACTAGCGGGGGGGCTCAGGGCAATGAGCAGTTCTTC.

This clonotype was found a few times. The chain joins TRBV28 to TRBJ2-3, with TRBD2 matching over 11 bases. The CDR3 runs 15 residues. Germline V gene sequence: CDR1 MDHEN, CDR2 SYDVKM. The ends lost 5 bases at V and 2 bases at J; junction bases unmatched: 3. The CDR3 nucleotides are TGTGCCAGCAGTGGTAGCGGGAGGGTCACAGATACGCAGTATTTT. Translating it yields CASSGSGRVTDTQYF.

This chain links TRBV24-1 with TRBJ2-5; 11 positions agree with TRBD1. The length of the CDR3 is 16 residues. Germline V CDR1 and CDR2: KGHDR, SFDVKD. Losses at the gene ends were 3 bases for V and 4 bases for J; bases not matched to a gene: 6. DNA for the CDR3: TGTGCCACCAGTGATCCGCCGGGACAGGGGGGAGAGACCCAGTACTTC. Translating it yields CATSDPPGQGGETQYF.

The CDR3 protein is CASSDGGGGANIQYF. In DNA, the CDR3 is TGTGCCAGCAGCGATGGGGGAGGGGGCGCGAACATTCAGTACTTC. The rearrangement joins TRBV9 to TRBJ2-4, with D perhaps assigned TRBD1 or TRBD2 (7 bases each). Trimming left V 3 bases short and J 7 bases short, with 17 bases between. The CDR3 contains 15 residues. Germline loops: CDR1 SGDLS, CDR2 YYNGEE.

This clonotype was found a few times. A much larger clone is a single base away; this may be a read error. The rearrangement joins TRBV5-4 to TRBJ2-2; TRBD2 matches 12 bases. J was trimmed by 1 base and V by 3 bases; bases with no gene match: 1. Germline V gives CDR1 SGHNT, CDR2 YYREEE (reference sequence). CDR3 length equals 16 residues. The CDR3 here is CASSWGLAGNTGELFF. The CDR3 DNA reads as TGTGCCAGCAGCTGGGGACTAGCGGGGAACACCGGGGAGCTGTTTTTT.

This CDR3 reads CASPLDNTDTQYF. Written as DNA, the CDR3 is TGTGCCAGCCCCCTGGACAACACAGATACGCAGTATTTT. The rearrangement links TRBV2 to TRBJ2-3, with TRBD1 as a possible D gene (5 bases). V shed 8 bases and J shed 2 bases, with 11 bases lying between them. The CDR3 length is 13 residues. The germline V gene has CDR1 SNHLY and CDR2 FYNNEI.

This clonotype has at least ten counts. The chain joins TRBV5-1 to TRBJ2-1; no clear D gene. In germline, CDR1 is SGHRS, CDR2 YFSETQ. The length of the CDR3 is 15 residues. The ends were cut back, 1 base at V and 0 bases at J, with 8 bases in the middle. The CDR3 nucleotides read TGCGCCAGCAGCTTGAAGCCTAGCTCCTACAATGAGCAGTTCTTC. Translating gives CASSLKPSSYNEQFF.

This clonotype was seen only once. The chain is built from TRBV9 and TRBJ2-5; D is possibly TRBD2 (6 bases). The germline V gene encodes CDR1 SGDLS and CDR2 YYNGEE. Trimming took 0 bases from V and 5 from J, leaving 14 bases between them. CDR3 length: 15 amino acids. CDR3 nucleotide sequence: TGTGCCAGCAGCGTAGAGGAGGGGCGCGGTGAGACCCAGTACTTC. Its protein product is CASSVEEGRGETQYF. Full variable domain (missing parts from reference TRBV9 and TRBJ2-5): DSGVTQTPKHLITATGQRVTLRCSPRSGDLSVYWYQQSLDQGLQFLIQYYNGEERAKGNILERFSAQQFPDLHSELNLSSLELGDSALYFCASSVEEGRGETQYFGPGTRLLVL.